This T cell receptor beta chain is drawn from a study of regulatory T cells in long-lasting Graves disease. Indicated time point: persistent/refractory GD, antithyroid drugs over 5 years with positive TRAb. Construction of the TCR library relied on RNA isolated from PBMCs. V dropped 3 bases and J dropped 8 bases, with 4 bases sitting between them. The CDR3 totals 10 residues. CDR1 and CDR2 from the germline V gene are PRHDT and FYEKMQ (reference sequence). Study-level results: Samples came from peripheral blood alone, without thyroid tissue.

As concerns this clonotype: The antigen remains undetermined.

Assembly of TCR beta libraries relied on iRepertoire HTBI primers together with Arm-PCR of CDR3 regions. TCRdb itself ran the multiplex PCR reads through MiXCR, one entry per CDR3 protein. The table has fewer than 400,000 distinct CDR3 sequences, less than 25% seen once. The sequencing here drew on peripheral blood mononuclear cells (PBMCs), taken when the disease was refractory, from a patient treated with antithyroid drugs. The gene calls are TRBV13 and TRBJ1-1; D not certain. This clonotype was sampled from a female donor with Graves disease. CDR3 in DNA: TGTGCCAGCAGCTTCCCCGAAGCTTTCTTT. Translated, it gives CASSFPEAFF.